Listed below are T cell receptor beta chains from one sample, sequenced in a study of CD4+ T cells in melanoma. Some clones are missing from TCRdb's copy, which holds only in-frame ones; the method was immunoSEQ multiplex PCR. This table has about 110,000 clones, approximately 90% appearing once. The specimen sequenced was peripheral blood. The receptors stem from a human donor with melanoma. Both conserved end residues are part of each CDR3. The D gene is left open where the match is weak. Some rows have no size entry. The others give once, few or many, or a class for an expanded clone.

v_gene	j_gene	abundance	d_gene	CDR3nt	CDR3aa
TRBV2	TRBJ2-7	-	-	TGTGCCAGCAGTGTCGACAGACTAAATCCCTACGAGCAGTACTTC	CASSVDRLNPYEQYF
TRBV27	TRBJ2-5	-	TRBD2	TGTGCCAGCAGTTTACTAGCGGGGGTAGAGACCCAGTACTTC	CASSLLAGVETQYF
TRBV10-3	TRBJ2-7	-	TRBD2	TGTGCCACCAAAAATAGGGTAGCGGGGGGGCGGTACGAGCAGTACTTC	CATKNRVAGGRYEQYF
TRBV5-4	TRBJ2-7	-	-	TGTGCCAGCAGCAGCGACAGCTACGAGCAGTACTTC	CASSSDSYEQYF
TRBV27	TRBJ2-1	-	TRBD2	TGTGCCAGCAGTTCCGGGACTAGCGGGAACAATGAGCAGTTCTTC	CASSSGTSGNNEQFF
TRBV19	TRBJ2-7	-	TRBD2	TGTGCCAGTAGTAGGACTAGCGGGTCGAGCTCCTACGAGCAGTACTTC	CASSRTSGSSSYEQYF
TRBV28	TRBJ2-2	once	TRBD1	TGTGCCAGCAGTCCCGGACAGGGAAGGGCCGGGGAGCTGTTTTTT	CASSPGQGRAGELFF
TRBV7-2	TRBJ2-5	-	-	TGTGCCAGCAGCTTATTAGGGGGGGCAGGAGAGACCCAGTACTTC	CASSLLGGAGETQYF
TRBV4-1	TRBJ2-5	-	TRBD2	TGCGCCAGCAGCCAAGTCCCAAGCGGGAGGGAGACCCAGTACTTC	CASSQVPSGRETQYF
TRBV7-2	TRBJ2-3	-	TRBD2	TGTGCCAGCAGCTTAAGGGGCGGGGGGGCCGGAGATACGCAGTATTTT	CASSLRGGGAGDTQYF
TRBV5-1	TRBJ2-5	-	TRBD2	TGCGCCAGCAGCTTGGCCCCTAGCGGGAGCCAAGAGACCCAGTACTTC	CASSLAPSGSQETQYF
TRBV14	TRBJ1-2	-	-	TGTGCCAGCAGCCAAAGCAGCTATGGCTACACCTTC	CASSQSSYGYTF
TRBV6-1	TRBJ2-2	-	-	TGTGCCAGCATCCCAAGTACAACTAACACCGGGGAGCTGTTTTTT	CASIPSTTNTGELFF
TRBV28	TRBJ2-1	-	-	TGTGCCAGCAGTTTATGGACAGGCCCGCAGGGGCAGTTCTTC	CASSLWTGPQGQFF
TRBV5-1	TRBJ2-7	-	-	TGCGCCAGCAGCTTAAGGGGGGCGTCCTACGAGCAGTACTTC	CASSLRGASYEQYF
TRBV9	TRBJ1-4	-	TRBD1	TGTGCCAGCAGCGTAGGGACAGGGGTCACAGATGAAAAACTGTTTTTT	CASSVGTGVTDEKLFF
TRBV9	TRBJ1-2	-	-	TGTGCCAGCAGCGTAGCGGAGCCCTCTAACTATGGCTACACCTTC	CASSVAEPSNYGYTF
TRBV6-5	TRBJ1-1	-	-	TGTGCCAGCAGTTACTCTGGGGGGCGGAGGACTGAAGCTTTCTTT	CASSYSGGRRTEAFF
TRBV29-1	TRBJ1-5	-	TRBD1	TGCAGCGCTGCGCTGACAGGGGATCAGCCCCAGCATTTT	CSAALTGDQPQHF
TRBV4-3	TRBJ2-2	-	TRBD2	TGCGCCAGCAGCCAAGAGTATGGGCTAGCGGGGAACACCGGGGAGCTGTTTTTT	CASSQEYGLAGNTGELFF
TRBV14	TRBJ2-1	-	TRBD2	TGTGCCAGCAGAGAGATGGCGGGGGGGACCTACAATGAGCAGTTCTTC	CASREMAGGTYNEQFF
TRBV18	TRBJ1-2	-	-	TGTGCCAGCTCACCGAGGGCGCCAGGGGCAGGTGGCTACACCTTC	CASSPRAPGAGGYTF
TRBV10-3	TRBJ2-5	-	-	TGTGCCATCAGTCAATATACAGGGTTCCAAGAGACCCAGTACTTC	CAISQYTGFQETQYF
TRBV18	TRBJ2-7	-	TRBD1	TGTGCCAGCTCACCCCTTGCCCCGGGACAGGGTCTAAACGAGCAGTACTTC	CASSPLAPGQGLNEQYF
TRBV7-2	TRBJ2-5	-	-	TGTGCCAGCAGCTTAGATAGGATCCAAGAGACCCAGTACTTC	CASSLDRIQETQYF
TRBV18	TRBJ2-1	-	-	TGTGCCAGCCTATCTAGCAATGAGCAGTTCTTC	CASLSSNEQFF
TRBV28	TRBJ2-2	few	TRBD1	TGTGCCAGCCTATCGACCGGGACAGGCGAAACCGGGGAGCTGTTTTTT	CASLSTGTGETGELFF
TRBV7-2	TRBJ1-1	-	-	TGTGCCAGCAGCTTAGTTGGTGGGATCATGAACACTGAAGCTTTCTTT	CASSLVGGIMNTEAFF
TRBV5-1	TRBJ2-1	-	TRBD2	TGCGCCAGCAGCCGAGGGGCTAGCGGGTACAATGAGCAGTTCTTC	CASSRGASGYNEQFF
TRBV5-1	TRBJ2-1	-	TRBD2	TGCGCCAGCTCCGAGGGGACTAGCGGGAGGATCAATGAGCAGTTCTTC	CASSEGTSGRINEQFF
TRBV29-1	TRBJ2-1	once	-	TGCAGCGTTGTAGCACTGGATAGGTCCCATGAGCAGTTCTTC	CSVVALDRSHEQFF
TRBV28	TRBJ2-7	-	TRBD2	TGTGCCAGCAGCGGGGGGTTTACCTACGAGCAGTACTTC	CASSGGFTYEQYF
TRBV4-2	TRBJ1-1	-	TRBD1	TGTGCCAGCAGCCCCCAACAGGGGGCAGTCACTGAAGCTTTCTTT	CASSPQQGAVTEAFF
TRBV4-3	TRBJ2-3	-	-	TGCGCCAGCAGCCAAGATCTCAAGTATCAAGGGGTCTCAGATACGCAGTATTTT	CASSQDLKYQGVSDTQYF
TRBV5-4	TRBJ1-3	-	TRBD1	TGTGCCAGCAGTACGGACAGGGGGCTCGGAAACACCATATATTTT	CASSTDRGLGNTIYF
TRBV30	TRBJ2-1	-	-	TGTGCCTGGAGTGTGAGGGTAAAAATATTCTTC	CAWSVRVKIFF
TRBV21-1	TRBJ2-7	-	-	TGTGCCAGCAGCAAAGATCGGGGTACCTACGAGCAGTACTTC	CASSKDRGTYEQYF
TRBV29-1	TRBJ1-4	-	-	TGCAGCGGGGGGGTTGGTGAAAAACTGTTTTTT	CSGGVGEKLFF
TRBV5-1	TRBJ1-4	-	-	TGCGCCAGCAGCTTCGGGGGGGGGACTAATGAAAAACTGTTTTTT	CASSFGGGTNEKLFF
TRBV6-1	TRBJ2-3	few	TRBD2	TGTGCCAGCAGGGTGCGGGGGGGAAGCACAGATACGCAGTATTTT	CASRVRGGSTDTQYF
TRBV7-2	TRBJ1-1	-	-	TGTGCCAGCAGCTTAGGACACCCAATGAACACTGAAGCTTTCTTT	CASSLGHPMNTEAFF
TRBV27	TRBJ2-7	-	-	TGTGCCAGCGAAACGTCCCCGGGGGTGGCCTACGAGCAGTACTTC	CASETSPGVAYEQYF
TRBV18	TRBJ2-1	-	-	TGTGCCAGCTCACCAGGCGGAGATTCCTACAATGAGCAGTTCTTC	CASSPGGDSYNEQFF